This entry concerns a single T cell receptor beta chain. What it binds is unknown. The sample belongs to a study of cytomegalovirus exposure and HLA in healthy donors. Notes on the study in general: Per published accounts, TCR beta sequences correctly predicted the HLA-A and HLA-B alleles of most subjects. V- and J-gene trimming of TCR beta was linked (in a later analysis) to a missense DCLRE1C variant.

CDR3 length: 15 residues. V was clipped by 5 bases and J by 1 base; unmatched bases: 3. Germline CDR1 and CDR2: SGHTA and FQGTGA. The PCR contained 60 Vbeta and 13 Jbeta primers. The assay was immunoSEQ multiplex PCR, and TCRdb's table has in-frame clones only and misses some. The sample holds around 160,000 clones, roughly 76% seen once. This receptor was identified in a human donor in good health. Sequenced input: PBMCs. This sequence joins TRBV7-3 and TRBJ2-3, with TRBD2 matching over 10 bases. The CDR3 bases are TGTGCCAGCAGCCCTCTAGCGGGGGGCACAGATACGCAGTATTTT. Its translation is CASSPLAGGTDTQYF.